Listed here are 21 T cell receptor beta chains from one sample, sequenced in a study of T cell responses to AZD1222 COVID-19 vaccine. The repertoire was sequenced with immunoSEQ multiplex PCR; TCRdb's copy has only in-frame clones and lacks some. This sample yields over 150,000 clones, of which about 90% are seen a single time; about 4.6% belongs to the top ten. The input for sequencing was peripheral blood, taken on day 0 of MenACWY control vaccination. The source is an adult in good health.

The V call is TRBV5-6, the J call TRBJ2-3; a weak D match, TRBD1 (6 bases). V was cut by 4 bases and J by 6 bases, with 9 bases left in between. CDR1 and CDR2 from the germline V gene are SGHDT and YYEEEE. The CDR3 covers 12 residues. The CDR3 nucleotides read TGTGCCAGCAGCGACAGGTTGGATACGCAGTATTTT. It translates to CASSDRLDTQYF.

Only one count was recorded for this clone. The chain uses TRBV3-1 (or the pseudogene TRBV3-2) and TRBJ2-7; TRBD1 matches 11 bases. V shed 8 bases and J 1 base; nucleotides not matched to a gene: 7. Germline CDR1 and CDR2: LGHDT and YNNKEL (reference sequence). CDR3 size: 15 residues. CDR3 in amino acids: CASQLGQGGSYEQYF. Written as DNA, the CDR3 is TGTGCCAGCCAATTGGGACAGGGGGGGTCCTACGAGCAGTACTTC.

The table lists this clone with a count of one. This rearrangement joins TRBV6-5 to TRBJ2-7; TRBD1 agrees at 10 bases. The germline V gene has CDR1 MNHEY and CDR2 SVGAGI. This CDR3 has 14 amino acids. With V trimmed by 7 bases and J by 6 bases, 9 bases remained unmatched. The CDR3 DNA reads TGTGCCAGCAATAGACAGGGGGCGGCGGGCGAGCAGTACTTC. This codes for CASNRQGAAGEQYF.

The chain couples TRBV7-9 to TRBJ1-3; the D is unclear. Germline CDR1 reads SEHNR; CDR2 reads FQNEAQ (reference sequence). The CDR3 runs to 15 residues. V was trimmed by 5 bases and J by 0 bases, leaving 11 bases between them. This chain's CDR3 is CASSHDRHSGNTIYF. CDR3 nucleotides: TGTGCCAGCAGCCACGACCGCCACTCTGGAAACACCATATATTTT. Filled out from reference TRBV7-9 and TRBJ1-3, the complete variable domain reads DTGVSQNPRHKITKRGQNVTFRCDPISEHNRLYWYRQTLGQGPEFLTYFQNEAQLEKSRLLSDRFSAERPKGSFSTLEIQRTEQGDSAMYLCASSHDRHSGNTIYFGEGSWLTVV.

V is TRBV5-1 and J is TRBJ1-3; D not certain. Per germline, CDR1 SGHRS and CDR2 YFSETQ. CDR3 size: 14 residues. V lost 0 bases and J 4 bases, leaving 8 bases between the germline ends. CDR3 sequence: CASSLVGWGNTIYF. As DNA, the CDR3 is TGCGCCAGCAGCTTGGTTGGCTGGGGAAACACCATATATTTT.

This chain joins TRBV28 and TRBJ1-1; TRBD1 aligns across 7 bases. Trimming removed 3 bases from V and 7 bases from J; junction bases left unmatched: 5. This CDR3 spans 13 amino acids. Per germline, CDR1 MDHEN and CDR2 SYDVKM. The chain's CDR3 is CASSFSYRGEAFF. The CDR3 region has the DNA TGTGCCAGCAGTTTTTCGTACAGGGGTGAAGCTTTCTTT.

The chain links TRBV3-1 (or the pseudogene TRBV3-2) to TRBJ2-5; D is perhaps TRBD1 (6 bases). Germline CDR1 reads LGHDT; CDR2 reads YNNKEL (reference sequence). The CDR3 is made up of 13 amino acids. Trimming left V 3 bases short and J 5 bases short, with 10 bases between. CDR3 sequence reads: CASSQGAVETQYF. The CDR3 DNA is TGTGCCAGCAGCCAGGGGGCCGTGGAGACCCAGTACTTC.

The chain is built from TRBV28 and TRBJ2-7; D may be TRBD1 (6 bases). The CDR3 has 15 amino acids. Germline CDR1 is MDHEN and CDR2 is SYDVKM. Trimming took 7 bases from V and 5 from J, leaving 21 bases between them. CDR3 nucleotide sequence: TGTGCCAGCATTCTACAGGGTTCCCCACCCGACGAGCAGTACTTC. Protein product: CASILQGSPPDEQYF.

This chain connects TRBV1 to TRBJ2-3; TRBD2, the table's D call, was not compared with the DNA. TRBV1 counts as a pseudogene. The CDR3 length is 17 residues. As DNA, the CDR3 is TGCACCAGCAGCAACCGAGAAGGGAGGGGGGGAACAGATACGCAGTATTTT. It encodes CTSSNREGRGGTDTQYF.

In this sample, this clone turned up a few times. This sequence joins TRBV19 and TRBJ1-5; TRBD1 agrees at 9 bases. Germline-derived CDR1 and CDR2 are LNHDA and SQIVND (reference sequence). The CDR3 extends over 17 amino acids. The ends lost 3 bases at V and 2 bases at J; junction bases unmatched: 8. Here the CDR3 reads CASSMGQGIGGNQPQHF. The CDR3 coding sequence is TGTGCCAGTAGTATGGGACAGGGAATAGGTGGCAATCAGCCCCAGCATTTT.

V and J are TRBV20-1 and TRBJ1-2, with D unclear. The CDR3 runs 15 residues. CDR1 and CDR2 (germline): DFQATT, SNEGSKA (reference sequence). With 3 bases removed from V and 2 bases from J, the gap between germline ends came to 16 bases. CDR3 bases: TGCAGTGCTAGTTACCCTGACACAAAGAACTATGGCTACACCTTC. The encoded protein is CSASYPDTKNYGYTF.

This rearrangement joins TRBV29-1 to TRBJ2-2; 7 bases fit TRBD2. Germline V lookup: CDR1 SQVTM, CDR2 ANQGSEA. This CDR3 has 12 residues. Germline trimming cut 4 bases from V and 8 bases from J; bases unmatched to any gene: 4. The CDR3 DNA reads as TGCAGCGTTGTTACTAGCGTTGGGGAGCTGTTTTTT. Protein product: CSVVTSVGELFF.

CDR3 amino acids: CASSLDGGSLFTSTDTQYF. The CDR3, as DNA: TGTGCCAGCTCACTGGATGGCGGGAGCCTCTTCACTAGCACAGATACGCAGTATTTT. The rearrangement uses TRBV18 and TRBJ2-3; 7 bases agree with TRBD2. Looked up from germline, CDR1 is KGHSH and CDR2 is LQKENI. V lost 4 bases, J lost 0 bases, and 16 bases stayed unmatched. The CDR3 is 19 amino acids.

The chain combines TRBV25-1 with TRBJ2-7, with D uncertain. V was cut by 7 bases and J by 0 bases, with 10 bases left in between. The CDR3 sequence is 13 residues long. Germline lookup yields CDR1 MGHDK and CDR2 SYGVNS. The CDR3 reads CASMALHSYEQYF. CDR3 nucleotide sequence: TGTGCCAGCATGGCGCTACACTCCTACGAGCAGTACTTC.

V and J are TRBV24-1 and TRBJ2-1; D not certain. CDR3 size: 15 residues. CDR1 and CDR2 from the germline V gene are KGHDR and SFDVKD. Trimming pared 5 bases from V and 6 bases from J, leaving 16 bases between. In DNA form, the CDR3 reads TGTGCCACCAGTGGTCTAGGTCCCTCTCTCAATGAGCAGTTCTTC. Amino acids: CATSGLGPSLNEQFF.

This clone was seen a handful of times. This chain joins TRBV18 and TRBJ1-1; no clear D. V was pared by 3 bases and J by 0 bases, with 5 bases between. The CDR3 totals 13 residues. The germline V gene has CDR1 KGHSH and CDR2 LQKENI. The CDR3 nucleotides read TGTGCCAGCTCACCCAAGATGAACACTGAAGCTTTCTTT. This translates into CASSPKMNTEAFF.

The V call is TRBV19, the J call TRBJ1-1; no firm D call. Deletions cut 8 bases from V and 6 bases from J, with 13 bases between. The germline CDR1 and CDR2 sequences are LNHDA and SQIVND (reference sequence). There are 12 residues in the CDR3. This CDR3 reads CASANRGPEAFF. The DNA for the CDR3 is TGTGCCAGTGCGAACAGAGGACCTGAAGCTTTCTTT.

This chain joins TRBV24-1 and TRBJ2-7; D might be TRBD1 (6 bases). Germline V gives CDR1 KGHDR, CDR2 SFDVKD. CDR3 size: 14 residues. The V gene lost 4 bases and the J gene lost 1 base, with 10 bases spanning the gap. DNA for the CDR3: TGTGCCACCAGTGAGGCCGGGACATCCTACGAGCAGTACTTC. This codes for CATSEAGTSYEQYF.

This chain joins TRBV7-6 and TRBJ1-4; perhaps TRBD1 as D (5 bases). V was pared by 2 bases and J by 2 bases, with 12 bases between. CDR1 SGHVS and CDR2 FNYEAQ come from the germline V gene. CDR3 length equals 16 residues. The CDR3, as DNA: TGTGCCAGCAGCTTAAATGACAGACCTACTAATGAAAAACTGTTTTTT. Translation: CASSLNDRPTNEKLFF.

The V call is TRBV9, the J call TRBJ1-5, with TRBD1 as a possible D gene (5 bases). The CDR3 length is 14 residues. Germline V CDR1 and CDR2: SGDLS, YYNGEE. The germline V and J ends were trimmed by 4 bases and 3 bases, with 11 bases remaining between them. CDR3 coding DNA: TGTGCCAGCAGCTCCCGGGACGCCAATCAGCCCCAGCATTTT. It is translated as CASSSRDANQPQHF.

The J gene is TRBJ2-1, the V gene TRBV14, with 10 bases lining up with TRBD2. The CDR3 is made up of 17 amino acids. From germline, CDR1 is SGHDN and CDR2 FVKESK. V lost 2 bases to trimming and J lost 6 bases; unmatched junction nucleotides: 10. CDR3 residues: CASSQPSGTSGTNEQFF. DNA for the CDR3: TGTGCCAGCAGCCAACCCTCCGGAACTAGCGGGACCAATGAGCAGTTCTTC.